This TCR beta chain is from a study of blood T cells in healthy people across ages (dated by TCRdb to the mid-2010s). Study-wide context: In model experiments, template switching captured about one uniquely barcoded TCR beta cDNA molecule for every two T cells. For two donors (one aged 18 to 29 and one aged 80 or older), the study analyzed two additional independent replicas of 1 million unique cDNA reads from the same blood draw. To avoid experimental bias, donors of different ages were spread randomly across the sequencing lanes. The donors were divided into four age groups: young (average around 16 years), middle-aged (roughly 40), aged (62) and long-lived (about 79). The study measured age-related changes in TCR beta repertoire diversity using deep sequencing normalized with unique cDNA molecular identifiers.

Libraries were made using 5' RACE. The data were produced on an Illumina HiSeq 2500. The second PCR ran for about 7 to 11 cycles and used a J-beta primer mix along with a sample-barcoded 5' primer. A template-switch 5' adaptor carrying 12 random nucleotides introduced a unique molecular identifier onto each TCR beta cDNA molecule. At least 3 million CDR3-containing paired-end reads were obtained from each sample. All of the RNA was converted into first-strand cDNA using the Mint cDNA synthesis kit, with a TRBC-specific oligonucleotide serving as the primer. Following uracil-DNA glycosylase treatment, a first 18-cycle PCR with universal primers M1SS and BC2_uni_R was performed on all cDNA. Under the source paper's analysis protocol: For normalization, 1 million high-quality reads, each with a distinct molecular identifier, were randomly selected from each sample. Instead of being binned into consensus sequences, reads that shared molecular identifiers were thrown out. MiTCR, run with a Q25 quality threshold and the strictest error-elimination algorithm, handled CDR3 identification, clonotype clustering and error correction. Lower-bound total TCR beta diversity was estimated with a nonparametric unseen species model using Euler transformation. TCRdb took the public reads, trimmed them with fastp at Q25, ran MiXCR for clone calling and kept in-frame beta chains. Records with the same CDR3 protein are collapsed into one entry carrying the most frequent genes and DNA. The V and J calls were not made by the authors but by TCRdb's processing. Present in this sample are some 710,000 distinct CDR3 sequences, about 46% of which were seen just once. The ten largest clones represent roughly 20% of the sample.

The approximately 41 donors, aged about 6 to 95 years, were systemically healthy Caucasian individuals from Russia. About 9.6 milliliters of peripheral blood were collected from each donor into EDTA-treated Vacutainer tubes. Ficoll-Paque density-gradient centrifugation was used to isolate PBMCs, with at least 7 million obtained per sample. Total RNA was extracted from PBMCs with Trizol reagent, with at least 5 micrograms obtained per sample. For every donor, flow cytometry on a PBMC aliquot measured the percentage of naive CD45RAhigh/CD27high T cells. What the research found in general, with its limitations: Observed TCR beta diversity correlated strongly with the percentage of naive T cells measured by flow cytometry. Donor CMV infection status was unknown, potentially confounding age-related changes in expanded clonotypes. Compared with the aged group, the long-lived group had more naive CD4+ T cells, fewer expanded clones and increased TCR diversity, suggesting age selection. Estimates of total diversity based on one million sequenced T cells were considered lower bounds and underestimates. Observed TCR beta diversity per million T cells fell roughly linearly with age, and a significant reduction was already apparent by age approximately 40. Conclusive comparison of naive and antigen-experienced compartments was prevented by the profiling of bulk unsorted PBMCs.

As to this clonotype: The antigen it binds to is not known. This sequence may be a read error, since a much larger clone differs from it by one base.

The CDR3, from cysteine to phenylalanine, totals 16 residues. Kept here is only the CDR3 DNA, which spans 48 bases and is read in frame from base 1. The germline V gene sets CDR1 to MDHEN and CDR2 to SYDVKM. The sequenced material came from blood. The sequence was collected from an elderly man in good health. In this chain, TRBV28 is recombined with TRBJ2-3; matching of 6 bases hints at TRBD2 as the D gene. CDR3 sequence: CASSHAAETSTDAQYF. The nucleotide sequence reads TGTGCCAGCAGTCATGCAGCGGAAACTAGCACAGATGCGCAGTATTTT.